One sample yielded the 32 T cell receptor beta chains listed below, sequenced in a study of PD-1 blockade in classical Hodgkin lymphoma. Brentuximab vedotin exposure varied, and every patient relapsed after autologous stem cell transplantation. Repertoires were generated with immunoSEQ multiplex PCR, while TCRdb's copy carries only in-frame clones and drops some. The sample records some 20,000 clones, 71% being singletons. The sequenced sample was peripheral blood mononuclear cells (PBMCs), obtained at baseline. The receptors come from a human donor with classical Hodgkin lymphoma.

V and J are TRBV9 and TRBJ2-7; 7 positions match TRBD2. Trimming at V came to 3 bases and at J to 4 bases, leaving 4 bases not matched to a gene. This CDR3 has 13 amino acids. Germline values: CDR1 SGDLS, CDR2 YYNGEE. The CDR3 nucleotides read TGTGCCAGCAGCGCCCCCGGGAGGTACGAGCAGTACTTC. This encodes CASSAPGRYEQYF.

In its sample, this clone ranks as medium-sized. This CDR3 reads CASRSHRGQGYTF. CDR3 DNA sequence: TGTGCCAGCAGATCCCACAGGGGGCAAGGCTACACCTTC. The chain carries TRBV6-5 and TRBJ1-2, with 9 bases matching TRBD1. The CDR3 has 13 residues. Trimming cost V 6 bases and J 8 bases; bases outside gene matches: 7. The germline gives CDR1 MNHEY, CDR2 SVGAGI.

A few counts support this clone. J is TRBJ1-5 and V is TRBV4-1; D gene ambiguous. From germline, CDR1 is MGHRA and CDR2 YSYEKL. The CDR3 spans 17 residues. Trimming shortened V by 3 bases and J by 3 bases, and 18 bases separated the two germline ends. The CDR3 sequence: CASSQPQGTADNQPQHF. CDR3 sequence (DNA): TGCGCCAGCAGCCAGCCCCAAGGCACAGCCGACAATCAGCCCCAGCATTTT.

The V gene is TRBV6-5, the J gene TRBJ1-2, with 11 bases identical to TRBD1. Per the germline V gene, CDR1 is MNHEY and CDR2 is SVGAGI. This CDR3 region has 14 residues. Trimming at V came to 5 bases and at J to 7 bases, leaving 6 bases not matched to a gene. CDR3 protein: CASSKGQGALGYTF. The DNA for the CDR3 is TGTGCCAGCAGTAAAGGACAGGGGGCTCTTGGCTACACCTTC.

The rearrangement joins TRBV27 to TRBJ1-6; D perhaps matches TRBD1 (5 bases). CDR3 size: 14 residues. The V and J ends lost 3 bases and 7 bases respectively, with 10 bases between them. The germline CDR1 and CDR2 sequences are MNHEY and SMNVEV (reference sequence). CDR3 region: CASSFTSGNSPLHF. As DNA, the CDR3 is TGTGCCAGCAGTTTTACTTCAGGGAATTCACCCCTCCACTTT.

The genes are TRBV7-2 and TRBJ2-5; 7 bases align to TRBD2. The CDR3 covers 13 residues. Trimming cost V 2 bases and J 5 bases; bases outside gene matches: 2. CDR1 is SGHTA and CDR2 is FQGNSA in the germline V gene. This chain's CDR3 is CASSLRGEETQYF. As DNA, the CDR3 is TGTGCCAGCAGCTTACGGGGGGAGGAGACCCAGTACTTC.

The genes are TRBV7-9 and TRBJ2-5; 7 bases fit TRBD2. The ends lost 2 bases at V and 4 bases at J; junction bases unmatched: 7. This CDR3 is built from 15 residues. Germline CDR1 and CDR2: SEHNR and FQNEAQ (reference sequence). CDR3 DNA: TGTGCCAGCAGCTTAAGAACTAGCGTATCAGAGACCCAGTACTTC. As protein: CASSLRTSVSETQYF.

The chain is built from TRBV9 and TRBJ2-2, with TRBD2 matching 15 bases. Per germline, CDR1 SGDLS and CDR2 YYNGEE. The V segment lost 4 bases and the J segment 7 bases; nucleotides outside the gene matches: 5. There are 16 residues in the CDR3. CDR3 DNA: TGTGCCAGCAGCCTTGGACTAGCGGGAGGGGACGGGGAGCTGTTTTTT. The encoded protein is CASSLGLAGGDGELFF.

The chain couples TRBV30 to TRBJ1-5; D remains unclear. Germline CDR1 and CDR2: GTSNPN and SVGIG (reference sequence). Trimming left V 3 bases short and J 7 bases short, with 13 bases between. The CDR3 has 13 amino acids. The CDR3 spells CAWSEGIQQPQHF. CDR3 coding DNA: TGTGCCTGGAGCGAGGGTATACAACAGCCCCAGCATTTT.

The chain carries TRBV7-2 and TRBJ2-1; D perhaps matches TRBD1 (5 bases). The CDR3 runs 18 residues. V was cut by 1 base and J by 6 bases, with 22 bases left in between. Germline V gene sequence: CDR1 SGHTA, CDR2 FQGNSA. Written as DNA, the CDR3 is TGTGCCAGCAGCTTAGGGTTATCCAGGGTCCGGTTGGCCAATGAGCAGTTCTTC. Its translation: CASSLGLSRVRLANEQFF. Full variable domain (remainder filled in from reference TRBV7-2 and TRBJ2-1): GAGVSQSPSNKVTEKGKDVELRCDPISGHTALYWYRQSLGQGLEFLIYFQGNSAPDKSGLPSDRFSAERTGGSVSTLTIQRTQQEDSAVYLCASSLGLSRVRLANEQFFGPGTRLTVL.

This clone is medium-sized by share. The J gene is TRBJ2-7, the V gene TRBV6-6; 7 bases are a match to TRBD2. Germline CDR1 reads MNHNY; CDR2 reads SVGAGI (reference sequence). With V trimmed by 8 bases and J by 3 bases, 4 bases remained unmatched. This CDR3 spans 12 amino acids. The CDR3 reads CASAGENYEQYF. In nucleotides, the CDR3 is TGTGCCAGCGCGGGAGAAAACTACGAGCAGTACTTC.

The V call is TRBV6-5, the J call TRBJ2-1; the D gene is possibly TRBD2 (5 bases). Germline V CDR1 and CDR2: MNHEY, SVGAGI. There are 14 residues in the CDR3. Trimming removed 5 bases at V and 2 bases at J, with 10 bases between. CDR3 sequence reads: CASSLSGTYNEQFF. CDR3 coding DNA: TGTGCCAGCAGTCTAAGCGGAACCTACAATGAGCAGTTCTTC.

This clone occurred once. The rearrangement uses TRBV5-6 and TRBJ1-2; perhaps TRBD1 as D (5 bases). The germline V gene has CDR1 SGHDT and CDR2 YYEEEE. CDR3 size: 15 residues. Trimming shortened V by 0 bases and J by 4 bases, and 13 bases separated the two germline ends. The CDR3 coding sequence is TGTGCCAGCAGCTTGGCGGGCAGGGTGGGCTATGGCTACACCTTC. Its translation is CASSLAGRVGYGYTF.

V gene TRBV7-3 combines with J gene TRBJ2-7; 9 bases map to TRBD1. Germline V lookup: CDR1 SGHTA, CDR2 FQGTGA. CDR3 length: 15 residues. The trim removed 2 bases at V and 3 bases at J, leaving 5 bases unmatched. In DNA form, the CDR3 reads TGTGCCAGCAGCTTAGGTCGGGACAGGGTCTACGAGCAGTACTTC. Its translation is CASSLGRDRVYEQYF.

This clone was seen only a few times. The gene calls are TRBV7-8 and TRBJ2-3, with 7 nucleotides matching TRBD1. Germline V gives CDR1 SGHVS, CDR2 FQNEAQ. The CDR3 is 16 amino acids. The V and J ends lost 5 bases and 0 bases, in that order; junction bases with no gene match: 8. CDR3: CASSQGTAVSTDTQYF. CDR3 DNA sequence: TGTGCCAGCAGCCAAGGGACAGCGGTGAGCACAGATACGCAGTATTTT.

Only one count was recorded for this clone. V is TRBV6-1 and J is TRBJ2-1; 9 nucleotides agree with TRBD1. The CDR3 consists of 17 residues. Germline CDR1 and CDR2: MNHNS and SASEGT. With V trimmed by 2 bases and J by 4 bases, 9 bases remained unmatched. CDR3 bases: TGTGCCAGCAGTGAAACAGGGGGCTTGAAAAAATACAATGAGCAGTTCTTC. It yields the protein CASSETGGLKKYNEQFF.

This clone was seen a handful of times. The V call is TRBV6-1, the J call TRBJ1-5, with TRBD1 matching 7 bases. Germline V gives CDR1 MNHNS, CDR2 SASEGT. The V and J ends lost 6 bases and 0 bases, in that order; junction bases with no gene match: 5. The CDR3 is made up of 15 amino acids. The CDR3 here is CASRGTDLSNQPQHF. As DNA, the CDR3 is TGTGCCAGCAGAGGGACAGATCTTAGCAATCAGCCCCAGCATTTT.

The V gene is TRBV28, the J gene TRBJ2-7; no firm D call. Germline loops: CDR1 MDHEN, CDR2 SYDVKM. Between the trimmed V and J ends, which lost 6 bases and 1 base, there was a span of 16 bases. This CDR3 is built from 15 residues. The CDR3 bases are TGTGCCAGCAGATACGGACCGAATTTTTCCTACGAGCAGTACTTC. The encoded protein is CASRYGPNFSYEQYF. Using reference TRBV28 and TRBJ2-7 for the parts outside the CDR3, the full variable domain is DVKVTQSSRYLVKRTGEKVFLECVQDMDHENMFWYRQDPGLGLRLIYFSYDVKMKEKGDIPEGYSVSREKKERFSLILESASTNQTSMYLCASRYGPNFSYEQYFGPGTRLTVT.

The J gene is TRBJ2-1, the V gene TRBV4-3, with TRBD2 matching over 11 bases. Trimming removed 2 bases from V and 0 bases from J; junction bases left unmatched: 6. Germline CDR1 is LGHNA and CDR2 is YSLEER. This CDR3 has 18 amino acids. CDR3 DNA sequence: TGCGCCAGCAGCCAACATCTTAGCGGGGGGGGCTCCTACAATGAGCAGTTCTTC. Its protein product is CASSQHLSGGGSYNEQFF.

The chain has TRBV30 and TRBJ2-7; D is uncertain. Germline V lookup: CDR1 GTSNPN, CDR2 SVGIG (reference sequence). The V and J ends lost 0 bases and 3 bases respectively, with 6 bases between them. The CDR3 is 12 residues long. CDR3 in amino acids: CAWSVRFYEQYF. CDR3 in DNA: TGTGCCTGGAGTGTACGGTTCTACGAGCAGTACTTC.

The chain is built from TRBV5-1 and TRBJ2-3; TRBD2 matches 13 bases. This CDR3 has 16 residues. Per the germline V gene, CDR1 is SGHRS and CDR2 is YFSETQ. V lost 5 bases to trimming and J lost 3 bases; unmatched junction nucleotides: 6. CDR3 sequence: CASSSGLAGLTDTQYF. CDR3 DNA: TGCGCCAGCAGTTCGGGACTAGCGGGGTTAACAGATACGCAGTATTTT. The whole variable domain, filled in from reference TRBV5-1 and TRBJ2-3, reads KAGVTQTPRYLIKTRGQQVTLSCSPISGHRSVSWYQQTPGQGLQFLFEYFSETQRNKGNFPGRFSGRQFSNSRSEMNVSTLELGDSALYLCASSSGLAGLTDTQYFGPGTRLTVL.

This chain links TRBV28 with TRBJ2-5, with 7 bases identical to TRBD2. The CDR3 spans 15 residues. The V segment lost 5 bases and the J segment 2 bases; nucleotides outside the gene matches: 8. Per the germline V gene, CDR1 is MDHEN and CDR2 is SYDVKM. CDR3 sequence reads: CASSPWASGQETQYF. The DNA for the CDR3 is TGTGCCAGCAGTCCCTGGGCTAGCGGACAAGAGACCCAGTACTTC.

The genes are TRBV15 and TRBJ1-5; D not certain. Germline V gene data show CDR1 as LNHNV and CDR2 as YYDKDF (reference sequence). V lost 0 bases to trimming and J lost 0 bases, with 6 bases between them. This CDR3 spans 15 amino acids. The CDR3 here is CATSRDRGSNQPQHF. As DNA, the CDR3 is TGTGCCACCAGCAGAGACCGGGGTAGCAATCAGCCCCAGCATTTT.

As concerns this clone: Other DNA sequences in the sample encode the same CDR3. The chain couples TRBV4-3 to TRBJ2-6; tentative D call: TRBD1 (5 bases). Germline V lookup: CDR1 LGHNA, CDR2 YSLEER. The ends were cut back, 1 base at V and 2 bases at J, with 6 bases in the middle. The CDR3 is made up of 15 amino acids. In nucleotides, the CDR3 is TGCGCCAGCAGCCAAGCAGGGCCTGGGGCCAACGTCCTGACTTTC. It is translated as CASSQAGPGANVLTF.

This clone rates as medium-sized (0.01 to 0.1%). The rearrangement links TRBV5-1 to TRBJ1-2, with D maybe TRBD1 (5 bases). The germline V and J ends were trimmed by 0 bases and 0 bases, with 9 bases remaining between them. The CDR3 spans 15 residues. Looked up from germline, CDR1 is SGHRS and CDR2 is YFSETQ. The CDR3 bases are TGCGCCAGCAGCTTGGAGGGCAGGGCTAACTATGGCTACACCTTC. Protein sequence: CASSLEGRANYGYTF.

This chain joins TRBV14 and TRBJ1-1; D is undetermined. Germline CDR1 SGHDN, CDR2 FVKESK. Trimming took 1 base from V and 3 from J, leaving 12 bases between them. The CDR3 runs 15 residues. Here the CDR3 reads CASSQVRSLYTEAFF. Written as DNA, the CDR3 is TGTGCCAGCAGCCAAGTAAGAAGCTTATACACTGAAGCTTTCTTT.

The CDR3 is CASSYAGTGAHGYTF. CDR3 nucleotide sequence: TGTGCCAGCAGTTACGCCGGGACAGGGGCTCATGGCTACACCTTC. This chain links TRBV6-6 with TRBJ1-2; 10 nucleotides agree with TRBD1. CDR1 is MNHNY and CDR2 is SVGAGI in the germline V gene (reference sequence). Germline trimming cut 2 bases from V and 6 bases from J; bases unmatched to any gene: 6. The CDR3 length is 15 residues.

J is TRBJ2-1 and V is TRBV7-2; D possibly uses TRBD1 or TRBD2 (6 bases each). Germline V gene lookup returns CDR1 SGHTA and CDR2 FQGNSA. The CDR3 runs to 15 residues. V gave up 8 bases and J gave up 4 bases, with 18 bases separating them. Here the CDR3 reads CASLPFPGAYNEQFF. The CDR3 nucleotides are TGTGCCAGCCTCCCGTTCCCGGGGGCTTACAATGAGCAGTTCTTC. The variable domain in full, completed from reference TRBV7-2 and TRBJ2-1, reads GAGVSQSPSNKVTEKGKDVELRCDPISGHTALYWYRQSLGQGLEFLIYFQGNSAPDKSGLPSDRFSAERTGGSVSTLTIQRTQQEDSAVYLCASLPFPGAYNEQFFGPGTRLTVL.

V and J are TRBV5-6 and TRBJ1-4; possibly TRBD1 for D (5 bases). Germline-derived CDR1 and CDR2 are SGHDT and YYEEEE. The V gene lost 3 bases and the J gene lost 2 bases, with 11 bases spanning the gap. This CDR3 is 15 amino acids long. The CDR3 DNA is TGTGCCAGCAGCTCTCAGGGAGAGACTAATGAAAAACTGTTTTTT. Protein product: CASSSQGETNEKLFF. Variable domain in full (rest from reference TRBV5-6 and TRBJ1-4): DAGVTQSPTHLIKTRGQQVTLRCSPKSGHDTVSWYQQALGQGPQFIFQYYEEEERQRGNFPDRFSGHQFPNYSSELNVNALLLGDSALYLCASSSQGETNEKLFFGSGTQLSVL.

This chain joins TRBV7-2 and TRBJ2-2; D may be TRBD1 (6 bases). Germline values: CDR1 SGHTA, CDR2 FQGNSA. The CDR3 has 15 residues. V was pared by 2 bases and J by 2 bases, with 9 bases between. The DNA for the CDR3 is TGTGCCAGCAGCTTACAGGGGTCAAACACCGGGGAGCTGTTTTTT. Its protein product is CASSLQGSNTGELFF.

The chain combines TRBV10-3 with TRBJ1-1, with no clear D. Per germline, CDR1 ENHRY and CDR2 SYGVKD. The CDR3 sequence is 12 residues long. Trimming cost V 5 bases and J 1 base, with 5 bases left between them. CDR3 amino acids: CAISPQNTEAFF. The DNA for the CDR3 is TGTGCCATCAGTCCACAGAACACTGAAGCTTTCTTT.

The CDR3 bases are TGTGCCAGTAGTATGTCAGGCCCTTACGCTTTCTTC. It encodes CASSMSGPYAFF. The chain carries TRBV19 and TRBJ2-1; D is unclear. The V gene's germline CDR1 is LNHDA and CDR2 SQIVND (reference sequence). Trimming pared 3 bases from V and 16 bases from J, leaving 16 bases between. The CDR3 spans 12 residues. The whole variable domain, filled in from reference TRBV19 and TRBJ2-1, reads DGGITQSPKYLFRKEGQNVTLSCEQNLNHDAMYWYRQDPGQGLRLIYYSQIVNDFQKGDIAEGYSVSREKKESFPLTVTSAQKNPTAFYLCASSMSGPYAFFGPGTRLTVL.